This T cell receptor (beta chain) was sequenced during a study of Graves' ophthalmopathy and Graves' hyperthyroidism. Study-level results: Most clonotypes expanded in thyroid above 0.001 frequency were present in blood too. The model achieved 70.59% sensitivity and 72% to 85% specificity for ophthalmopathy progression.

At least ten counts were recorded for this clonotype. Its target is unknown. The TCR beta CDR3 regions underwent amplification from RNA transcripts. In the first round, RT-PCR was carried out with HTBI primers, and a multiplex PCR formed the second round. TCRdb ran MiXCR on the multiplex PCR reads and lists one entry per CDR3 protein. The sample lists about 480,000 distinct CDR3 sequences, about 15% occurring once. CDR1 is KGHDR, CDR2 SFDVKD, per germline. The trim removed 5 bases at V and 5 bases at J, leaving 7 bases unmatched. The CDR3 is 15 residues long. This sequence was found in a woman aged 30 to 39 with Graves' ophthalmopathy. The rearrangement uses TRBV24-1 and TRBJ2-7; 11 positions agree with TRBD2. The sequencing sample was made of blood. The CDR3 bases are TGTGCCACCAGTGGAACTAGCGGGAGCCAGGACGAGCAGTACTTC. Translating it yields CATSGTSGSQDEQYF.